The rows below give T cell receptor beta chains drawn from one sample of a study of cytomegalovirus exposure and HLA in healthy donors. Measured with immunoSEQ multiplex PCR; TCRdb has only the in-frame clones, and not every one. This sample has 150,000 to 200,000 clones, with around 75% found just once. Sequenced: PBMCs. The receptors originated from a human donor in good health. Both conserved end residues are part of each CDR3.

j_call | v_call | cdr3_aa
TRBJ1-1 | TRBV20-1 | CSATRPSEAFF
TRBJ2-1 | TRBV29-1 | CSVGTGALGEQFF
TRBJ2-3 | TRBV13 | CASSAGGPTDTQYF
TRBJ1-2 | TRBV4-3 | CASSPRQGNGYTF
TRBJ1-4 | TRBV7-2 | CASSRTATNEKLFF
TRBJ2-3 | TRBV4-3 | CASSQDALGGTDTQYF
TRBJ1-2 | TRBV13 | CASSPTGTGNGYTF
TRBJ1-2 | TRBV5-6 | CASSLVPSGYTF
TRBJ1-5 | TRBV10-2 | CASSEQGLDQPQHF
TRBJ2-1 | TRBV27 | CASTRGGCGYNEQFF
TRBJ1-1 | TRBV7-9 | CASSAGALNTEAFF
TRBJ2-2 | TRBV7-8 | CASSAGLAGAGELFF
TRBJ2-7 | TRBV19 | CASSPRGGGQYF
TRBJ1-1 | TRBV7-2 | CASSRAKGGANTEAFF
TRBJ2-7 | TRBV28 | CASTTPVVGGSYEQYF
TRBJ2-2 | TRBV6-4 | CASSATAGGPNTGELFF
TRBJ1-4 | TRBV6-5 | CASSFLQEEKLFF
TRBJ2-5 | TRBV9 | CASSVGQGKETQYF
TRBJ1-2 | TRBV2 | CADLDRIYGYTF
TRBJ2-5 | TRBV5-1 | CASSLYRGETQYF
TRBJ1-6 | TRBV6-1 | CASSESPGRQASNSPLHF
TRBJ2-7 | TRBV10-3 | CAIGPSGSSYEQYF
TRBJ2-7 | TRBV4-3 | CASRKTATDSSYEQYF
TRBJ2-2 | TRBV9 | CASSADRVGNTGELFF
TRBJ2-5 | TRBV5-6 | CASRSSEETQYF
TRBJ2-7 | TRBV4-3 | CASSQDSVRGRQYF
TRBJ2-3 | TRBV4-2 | CASSQLPSGGLNTDTQYF
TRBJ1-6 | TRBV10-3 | CAISESQGGNSPLHF
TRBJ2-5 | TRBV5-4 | CASSERDKQETQYF
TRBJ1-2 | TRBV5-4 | CASSLQGSNYGYTF
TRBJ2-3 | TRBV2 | CASGGLATEGDTQYF
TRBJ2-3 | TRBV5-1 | CASSLGLAGGPADTQYF
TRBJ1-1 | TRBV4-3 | CASSQEGTRSEAFF
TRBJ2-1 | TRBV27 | CASNNRGSSYNEQFF
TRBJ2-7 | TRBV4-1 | CASSQVGQGPYEQYF
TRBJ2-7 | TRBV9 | CASSVGLEPHEQYF
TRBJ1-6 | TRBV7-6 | CASSSGQGNSPLHF
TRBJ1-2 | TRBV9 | CASSSALGGHYGYTF
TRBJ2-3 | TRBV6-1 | CASSIDSSTDTQYF
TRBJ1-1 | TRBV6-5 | CASSYSTQGNRAFF
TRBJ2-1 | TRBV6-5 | CASSYEGARYNEQFF
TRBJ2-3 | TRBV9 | CASAGGSTDTQYF
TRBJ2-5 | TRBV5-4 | CASSLDRETQYF
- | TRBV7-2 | CASSRHSGGAYEQYF